The 5 T cell receptor beta chains in this list originate from one sample, sequenced in a study of blood T cell repertoires in COVID-19. This table comes from immunoSEQ multiplex PCR, and its TCRdb copy is limited to in-frame clones, with some not included. The sample has a few hundred thousand clones; around three quarters are singletons. What was sequenced was peripheral blood. These receptors all stem from a woman older than 75 with acute or convalescent COVID-19.

This clone was found once. The V and J genes are TRBV11-3 and TRBJ1-1, with TRBD1 matching over 7 bases. The CDR3 runs to 13 residues. The V gene end was trimmed by 6 bases and the J gene end by 4 bases; junction bases not matched to a gene: 5. Looked up from germline, CDR1 is SGHNT and CDR2 is YENEEA. CDR3 nucleotide sequence: TGTGCCAGCAGTCAAACAGGGGCCACTGAAGCTTTCTTT. Its translation: CASSQTGATEAFF.

CDR3 amino acids: CASSPPGTDTQYF. The CDR3 DNA reads TGTGCCAGCAGCCCCCCGGGCACAGATACGCAGTATTTT. V and J are TRBV6-5 and TRBJ2-3; D is undetermined. This CDR3 has 13 residues. Germline CDR1 and CDR2: MNHEY and SVGAGI. V was shortened by 6 bases and J by 1 base, with 8 bases between the two germline ends.

CDR3 nucleotides: TGCGCCAGCAGCCAAGGGGGCGCGGGAAACTATGGCTACACCTTC. Amino acid sequence: CASSQGGAGNYGYTF. V is TRBV5-1 and J is TRBJ1-2; 7 nucleotides agree with TRBD1. The CDR3 sequence is 15 residues long. Unmatched junction bases numbered 8, after V lost 4 bases and J lost 2 bases. The germline CDR1 and CDR2 sequences are SGHRS and YFSETQ. Combining the CDR3 with reference TRBV5-1 and TRBJ1-2 gives the whole variable domain KAGVTQTPRYLIKTRGQQVTLSCSPISGHRSVSWYQQTPGQGLQFLFEYFSETQRNKGNFPGRFSGRQFSNSRSEMNVSTLELGDSALYLCASSQGGAGNYGYTFGSGTRLTVV.

The chain couples TRBV24-1 to TRBJ2-1; 8 bases are a match to TRBD1. V lost 4 bases and J lost 4; bases outside the gene matches: 5. The CDR3 covers 15 residues. From germline, CDR1 is KGHDR and CDR2 SFDVKD. The CDR3 coding sequence is TGTGCCACCAGTGAAACAGGGGGACGGTACAATGAGCAGTTCTTC. It is translated as CATSETGGRYNEQFF.

V and J are TRBV7-2 and TRBJ2-5, with D possibly being TRBD2 (6 bases). This CDR3 has 17 amino acids. CDR1 is SGHTA and CDR2 is FQGNSA in the germline V gene. The V end lost 1 base, the J end lost 2 bases, and 17 bases lay between the germline ends. The CDR3 sequence is CASSLEEQDYLQETQYF. The CDR3 DNA reads TGTGCCAGCAGCTTAGAGGAACAGGACTACCTACAAGAGACCCAGTACTTC. The whole variable domain, remainder taken from reference TRBV7-2 and TRBJ2-5, is GAGVSQSPSNKVTEKGKDVELRCDPISGHTALYWYRQSLGQGLEFLIYFQGNSAPDKSGLPSDRFSAERTGGSVSTLTIQRTQQEDSAVYLCASSLEEQDYLQETQYFGPGTRLLVL.